This T cell receptor beta chain comes out of a study of response to subunit inactivated influenza vaccine. Overall study findings and caveats: That few new T cells are recruited by each seasonal influenza vaccination was the authors' suggestion.

In TCRdb, the RT-PCR reads were re-called with MiXCR into one record per CDR3 protein. The sample has 450,000 to 500,000 distinct CDR3 sequences, approximately 10% seen once. This CDR3 has 15 amino acids. The V and J ends lost 3 bases and 5 bases respectively, with 16 bases between them. Germline V lookup: CDR1 DFQATT, CDR2 SNEGSKA (reference sequence). This clonotype has ten or more counts. The target antigen is unknown. The chain has TRBV20-1 and TRBJ2-2; a weak D match, TRBD2 (6 bases). The sequencing here drew on PBMCs from blood, taken roughly 6 weeks after vaccination. This sequence was found in a man aged 50-60 years who received an inactivated influenza vaccine. The CDR3 sequence is CSASHRGSGTGELFF. The DNA of the CDR3 is TGCAGTGCTAGTCATCGGGGTAGCGGTACCGGGGAGCTGTTTTTT.